These T cell receptor beta chains were read from a single sample in a study of T cells in Graves' hyperthyroidism and ophthalmopathy. TCRdb analysed the multiplex PCR reads with MiXCR anew, one entry per CDR3 protein. The data contain approximately 520,000 distinct CDR3 sequences, around 20% of them seen just once; the ten biggest clones take up more than 20%. Sequenced material: blood. Source of these receptors: a man younger than 35 with Graves' hyperthyroidism. Each CDR3 is given with its conserved first and last residue. The order of the fields is D gene, J gene, clone size, V gene, CDR3 protein, CDR3 DNA. The D gene is left open where the match is weak. Clone size is not always given. Where it is, it says once, few, many or a class for expanded clones.

>NA|TRBJ1-5|many|TRBV19
CASSKQGGQPQHF
TGTGCCAGTAGTAAACAGGGAGGCCAGCCCCAGCATTTT
>NA|TRBJ1-2|many|TRBV9
CASSVEPDSYGYTF
TGTGCCAGCAGCGTAGAACCAGATTCCTATGGCTACACCTTC
>NA|TRBJ2-3|many|TRBV11-3
CASSSRRVQLTSTDTQYF
TGTGCCAGCAGCTCCCGACGGGTACAGCTGACTAGCACAGATACGCAGTATTTT
>TRBD2|TRBJ2-5|many|TRBV7-9
CASSSGLASGETQYF
TGTGCCAGCAGCAGCGGACTAGCCTCAGGAGAGACCCAGTACTTC
>NA|TRBJ2-3|many|TRBV15
CATSDEDTQYF
TGTGCCACCAGCGATGAAGATACGCAGTATTTT
>TRBD2|TRBJ2-5|NA|TRBV18
CASSPRWTSGGPIGTQYF
TGTGCCAGCTCACCACGATGGACTAGCGGGGGGCCCATTGGGACCCAGTACTTC
>TRBD1|TRBJ2-2|many|TRBV7-2
CASSFTQGAGELFF
TGTGCCAGCAGTTTTACCCAGGGGGCCGGGGAGCTGTTTTTT
>NA|TRBJ2-7|many|TRBV20-1
CSARDPGRNHEQYF
TGCAGTGCTAGAGATCCGGGCAGAAACCACGAGCAGTACTTC
>NA|TRBJ1-1|few|TRBV19
CATQRSRNTEAFF
TGTGCCACCCAAAGGAGCAGGAACACTGAAGCTTTCTTT
>NA|TRBJ1-1|many|TRBV20-1
CSARRGAVTEAFF
TGCAGTGCTAGGAGGGGGGCGGTCACTGAAGCTTTCTTT
>NA|TRBJ1-1|many|TRBV6-1
CASRSPNFDTEAFF
TGTGCCAGCAGGTCCCCAAACTTTGACACTGAAGCTTTCTTT
>NA|TRBJ2-3|NA|TRBV10-3
CAISEAGRGTDTQYF
TGTGCCATCAGTGAGGCGGGCAGGGGTACAGATACGCAGTATTTT